This TCR beta chain was sequenced for a study of T cells after yellow fever vaccination. This clonotype has more than one count but fewer than ten. The CDR3 has 14 residues. V was trimmed by 8 bases and J by 4 bases, leaving 12 bases between them. Germline values: CDR1 SNHLY, CDR2 FYNNEI. TCRdb re-analysed the 5' RACE reads in MiXCR, keeping a single row per CDR3 protein. This sample has roughly 340,000 distinct CDR3 sequences, with about 8.7% found just once. This TCR was recovered from a young man who received the YFV17D yellow fever vaccine. The sample was PBMCs, taken on the day of the first yellow fever vaccination. The chain uses TRBV2 and TRBJ2-6; D possibly uses TRBD1 or TRBD2 (6 bases each). The CDR3 region has the DNA TGTGCCAGCCTGGGGGCGGGGGGGGCCAACGTCCTGACTTTC. As protein: CASLGAGGANVLTF. Supplemented by reference TRBV2 and TRBJ2-6, the full variable domain reads EPEVTQTPSHQVTQMGQEVILRCVPISNHLYFYWYRQILGQKVEFLVSFYNNEISEKSEIFDDQFSVERPDGSNFTLKIRSTKLEDSAMYFCASLGAGGANVLTFGAGSRLTVL.